Following are 8 T cell receptor beta chains from one sample sequenced in a study of blood T cell repertoires in COVID-19. Here immunoSEQ multiplex PCR was the method, and the copy in TCRdb shows in-frame clones only, minus some. The sample has about 300,000 clones, about nine tenths seen once. Sequencing was done on a sample of PBMCs or T cells enriched from blood (not recorded which). The receptors originated from a woman aged 18-29 years who had recovered from COVID-19.

The chain combines TRBV7-8 with TRBJ1-1, with D unclear. Trimming stripped 5 bases from V and 5 bases from J, with 12 bases between. Germline assignment: CDR1 SGHVS and CDR2 FQNEAQ. The CDR3 has 13 residues. CDR3 DNA sequence: TGTGCCAGCAGCGCTGACAAGTTTACTGAAGCTTTCTTT. Translated, it gives CASSADKFTEAFF.

The rearrangement uses TRBV7-6 and TRBJ2-3; the match to TRBD2 covers 14 bases. Germline values: CDR1 SGHVS, CDR2 FNYEAQ. This CDR3 is built from 19 residues. Trimming took 5 bases from V and 4 from J; bases not matched to a gene: 14. The CDR3 coding sequence is TGTGCCAGCAGCCAAGGACTAGCGGGGGGCCTCCAGGAGCCAGATACGCAGTATTTT. It is translated as CASSQGLAGGLQEPDTQYF.

This sequence joins TRBV21-1 and TRBJ2-5; the listed D gene, TRBD2, was not tested against the DNA. TRBV21-1 is a pseudogene locus. CDR3 length equals 17 residues. CDR3 in DNA: TGTGCCAGCAGCAAAGATGGGACTAGCGGGAGGTTTCTGACCCAGTACTTC. This gives the protein CASSKDGTSGRFLTQYF.

The CDR3 sequence is CASSGRTSASSYNEQFF. In DNA, the CDR3 is TGCGCCAGCAGCGGCCGAACTAGTGCGAGCTCCTACAATGAGCAGTTCTTC. The rearrangement joins TRBV5-1 to TRBJ2-1; the D gene is possibly TRBD2 (5 bases). Germline values: CDR1 SGHRS, CDR2 YFSETQ. Trimming took 4 bases from V and 0 from J, leaving 17 bases between them. This CDR3 region has 17 residues. Full variable domain (rest looked up from reference TRBV5-1 and TRBJ2-1): KAGVTQTPRYLIKTRGQQVTLSCSPISGHRSVSWYQQTPGQGLQFLFEYFSETQRNKGNFPGRFSGRQFSNSRSEMNVSTLELGDSALYLCASSGRTSASSYNEQFFGPGTRLTVL.

The chain recombines TRBV6-5 with TRBJ2-7; possible D gene TRBD2, 5 bases. Germline V gives CDR1 MNHEY, CDR2 SVGAGI. There are 12 residues in the CDR3. V gave up 10 bases and J gave up 4 bases, with 14 bases separating them. DNA of the CDR3: TGTGCCACCGAAGTGAGGGATTACGAGCAGTACTTC. Translating it yields CATEVRDYEQYF.

V usage is TRBV19 and J usage is TRBJ1-2; tentatively, D is TRBD1 (5 bases). The germline V gene has CDR1 LNHDA and CDR2 SQIVND (reference sequence). This CDR3 region has 14 residues. Trimming cost V 5 bases and J 1 base, with 11 bases left between them. CDR3 DNA sequence: TGTGCCAGTAGTGGGCGACAGCGTAACTATGGCTACACCTTC. Its protein is CASSGRQRNYGYTF.

This chain uses TRBV6-1 with TRBJ1-1; 8 positions agree with TRBD1. Germline V gene data show CDR1 as MNHNS and CDR2 as SASEGT. The CDR3 is 14 residues long. V gave up 3 bases and J gave up 3 bases; unmatched junction bases: 3. This CDR3 is CASSDPGGDTEAFF. CDR3 bases: TGTGCCAGCAGTGATCCAGGGGGCGACACTGAAGCTTTCTTT.

This chain links TRBV29-1 with TRBJ2-7; the D gene is possibly TRBD1 (5 bases). V gave up 5 bases and J gave up 4 bases, with 18 bases separating them. CDR1 SQVTM and CDR2 ANQGSEA come from the germline V gene. The CDR3 length is 14 residues. In nucleotides, the CDR3 is TGCAGCGTTCGGATCGCCGCAAAGGGGTACGAGCAGTACTTC. This translates into CSVRIAAKGYEQYF.